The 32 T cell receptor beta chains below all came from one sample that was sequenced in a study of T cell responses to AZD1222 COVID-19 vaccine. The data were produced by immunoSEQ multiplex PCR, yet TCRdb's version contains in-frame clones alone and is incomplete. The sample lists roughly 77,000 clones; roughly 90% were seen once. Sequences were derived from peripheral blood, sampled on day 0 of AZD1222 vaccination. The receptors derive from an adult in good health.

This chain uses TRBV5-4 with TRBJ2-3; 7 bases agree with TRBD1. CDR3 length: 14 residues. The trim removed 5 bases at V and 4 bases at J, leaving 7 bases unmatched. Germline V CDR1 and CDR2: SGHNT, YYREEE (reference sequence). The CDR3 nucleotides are TGTGCCAGCAGTTCGCAACAGGGGTCAGATACGCAGTATTTT. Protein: CASSSQQGSDTQYF.

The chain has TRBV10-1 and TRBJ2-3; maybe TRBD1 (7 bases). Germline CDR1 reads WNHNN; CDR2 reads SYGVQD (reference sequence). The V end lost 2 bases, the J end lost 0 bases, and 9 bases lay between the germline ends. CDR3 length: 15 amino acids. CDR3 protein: CASSEQGGSTDTQYF. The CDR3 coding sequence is TGCGCCAGCAGTGAGCAGGGGGGAAGCACAGATACGCAGTATTTT.

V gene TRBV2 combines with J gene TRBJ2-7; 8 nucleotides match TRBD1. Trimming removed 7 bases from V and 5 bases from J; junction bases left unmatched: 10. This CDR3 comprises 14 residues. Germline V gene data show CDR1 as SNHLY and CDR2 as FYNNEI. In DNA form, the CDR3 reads TGTGCCAGCATGTACCGGACAGGGACCCACGAGCAGTACTTC. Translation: CASMYRTGTHEQYF.

The CDR3 protein is CASRARAAGNTIYF. CDR3 coding DNA: TGTGCCAGCAGGGCTCGGGCCGCTGGAAACACCATATATTTT. The V and J genes are TRBV28 and TRBJ1-3; D not certain. The CDR3 has 14 amino acids. The germline V gene encodes CDR1 MDHEN and CDR2 SYDVKM. V lost 6 bases to trimming and J lost 2 bases, with 11 bases between them.

CDR3 residues: CASSILVGGPETQYF. As DNA, the CDR3 is TGTGCCAGTAGTATACTTGTGGGGGGACCGGAGACCCAGTACTTC. The J gene is TRBJ2-5, the V gene TRBV19; maybe TRBD2 (6 bases). CDR3 size: 15 residues. V lost 2 bases and J 5 bases, leaving 15 bases between the germline ends. Germline CDR1 and CDR2: LNHDA and SQIVND (reference sequence).

The CDR3: CASSLDRAVNSPLHF. The CDR3 bases are TGCGCCAGCAGCTTGGACAGGGCGGTAAATTCACCCCTCCACTTT. V usage is TRBV5-1 and J usage is TRBJ1-6; maybe TRBD1 (6 bases). Germline values: CDR1 SGHRS, CDR2 YFSETQ. Trimming removed 0 bases from V and 7 bases from J, with 11 bases in between. This CDR3 has 15 amino acids.

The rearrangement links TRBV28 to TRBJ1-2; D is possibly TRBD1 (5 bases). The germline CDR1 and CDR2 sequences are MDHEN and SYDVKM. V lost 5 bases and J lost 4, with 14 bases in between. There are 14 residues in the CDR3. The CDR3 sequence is CASSPRQIGYGYTF. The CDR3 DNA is TGTGCCAGCAGTCCGAGACAGATCGGCTATGGCTACACCTTC.

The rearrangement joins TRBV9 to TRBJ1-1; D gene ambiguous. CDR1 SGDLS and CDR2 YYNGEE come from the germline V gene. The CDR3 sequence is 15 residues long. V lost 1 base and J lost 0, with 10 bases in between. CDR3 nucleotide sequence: TGTGCCAGCAGCGTATCTCCGGGGATGAACACTGAAGCTTTCTTT. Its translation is CASSVSPGMNTEAFF.

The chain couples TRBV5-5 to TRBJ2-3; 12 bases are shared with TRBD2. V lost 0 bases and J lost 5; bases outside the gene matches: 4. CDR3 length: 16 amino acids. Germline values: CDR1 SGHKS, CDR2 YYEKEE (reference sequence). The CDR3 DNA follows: TGTGCCAGCAGCTTGGTGTTGGGACTAGCGGGAGATACGCAGTATTTT. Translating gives CASSLVLGLAGDTQYF.

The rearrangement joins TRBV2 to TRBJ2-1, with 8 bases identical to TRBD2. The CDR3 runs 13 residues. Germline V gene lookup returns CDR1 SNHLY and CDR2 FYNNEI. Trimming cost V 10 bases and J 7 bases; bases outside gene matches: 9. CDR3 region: CATVELAVNEQFF. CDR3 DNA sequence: TGTGCCACCGTTGAACTAGCGGTGAATGAGCAGTTCTTC.

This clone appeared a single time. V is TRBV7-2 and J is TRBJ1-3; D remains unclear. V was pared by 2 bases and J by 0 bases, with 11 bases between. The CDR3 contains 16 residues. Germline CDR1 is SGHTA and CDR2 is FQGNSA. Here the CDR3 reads CASSLQTLSSGNTIYF. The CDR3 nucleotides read TGTGCCAGCAGCTTACAAACACTAAGCTCTGGAAACACCATATATTTT.

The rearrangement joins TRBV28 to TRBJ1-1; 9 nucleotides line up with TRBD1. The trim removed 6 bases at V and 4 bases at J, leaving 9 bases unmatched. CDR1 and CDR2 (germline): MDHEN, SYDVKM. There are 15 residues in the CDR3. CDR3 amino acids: CASSPKGTGSTEAFF. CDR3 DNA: TGTGCCAGCAGCCCGAAGGGGACAGGGTCCACTGAAGCTTTCTTT. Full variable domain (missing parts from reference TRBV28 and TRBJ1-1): DVKVTQSSRYLVKRTGEKVFLECVQDMDHENMFWYRQDPGLGLRLIYFSYDVKMKEKGDIPEGYSVSREKKERFSLILESASTNQTSMYLCASSPKGTGSTEAFFGQGTRLTVV.

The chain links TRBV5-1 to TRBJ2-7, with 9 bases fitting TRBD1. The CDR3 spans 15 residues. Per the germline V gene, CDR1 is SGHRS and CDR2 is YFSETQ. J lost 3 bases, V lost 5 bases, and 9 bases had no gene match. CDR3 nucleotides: TGCGCCAGCAGTAGAAATACAGGGGGCATCTACGAGCAGTACTTC. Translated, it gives CASSRNTGGIYEQYF.

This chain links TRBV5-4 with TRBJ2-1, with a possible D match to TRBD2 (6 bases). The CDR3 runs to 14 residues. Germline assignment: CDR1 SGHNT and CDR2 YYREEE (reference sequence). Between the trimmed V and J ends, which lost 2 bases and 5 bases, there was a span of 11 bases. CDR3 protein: CASSFPGANNEQFF. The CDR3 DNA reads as TGTGCCAGCAGCTTTCCGGGAGCTAACAATGAGCAGTTCTTC. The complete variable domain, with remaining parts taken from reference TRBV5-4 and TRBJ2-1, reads ETGVTQSPTHLIKTRGQQVTLRCSSQSGHNTVSWYQQALGQGPQFIFQYYREEENGRGNFPPRFSGLQFPNYSSELNVNALELDDSALYLCASSFPGANNEQFFGPGTRLTVL.

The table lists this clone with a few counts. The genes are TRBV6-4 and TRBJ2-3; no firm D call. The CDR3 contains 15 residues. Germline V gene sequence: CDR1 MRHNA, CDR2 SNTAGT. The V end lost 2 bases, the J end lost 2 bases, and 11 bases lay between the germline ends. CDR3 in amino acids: CASSDRDSNTDTQYF. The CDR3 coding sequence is TGTGCCAGCAGTGACCGAGATAGTAACACAGATACGCAGTATTTT.

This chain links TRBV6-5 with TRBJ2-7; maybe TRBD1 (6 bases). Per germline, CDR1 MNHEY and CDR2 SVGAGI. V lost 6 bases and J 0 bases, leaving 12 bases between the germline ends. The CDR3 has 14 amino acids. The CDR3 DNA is TGTGCCAGCAGGGGGCAGGGGACCTCCTACGAGCAGTACTTC. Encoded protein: CASRGQGTSYEQYF.

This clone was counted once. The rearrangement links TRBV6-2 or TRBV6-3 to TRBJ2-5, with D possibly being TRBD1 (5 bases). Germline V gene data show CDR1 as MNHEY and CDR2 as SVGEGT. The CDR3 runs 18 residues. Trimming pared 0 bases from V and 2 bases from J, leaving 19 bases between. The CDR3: CASSYSTSHNTGQETQYF. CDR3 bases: TGTGCCAGCAGTTACTCGACTTCCCATAACACAGGTCAAGAGACCCAGTACTTC.

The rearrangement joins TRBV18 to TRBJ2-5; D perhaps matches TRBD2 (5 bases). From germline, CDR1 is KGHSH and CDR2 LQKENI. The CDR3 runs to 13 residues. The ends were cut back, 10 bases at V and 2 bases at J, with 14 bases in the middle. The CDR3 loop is CATGLRTQETQYF. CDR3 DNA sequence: TGTGCCACCGGCCTTCGGACTCAAGAGACCCAGTACTTC.

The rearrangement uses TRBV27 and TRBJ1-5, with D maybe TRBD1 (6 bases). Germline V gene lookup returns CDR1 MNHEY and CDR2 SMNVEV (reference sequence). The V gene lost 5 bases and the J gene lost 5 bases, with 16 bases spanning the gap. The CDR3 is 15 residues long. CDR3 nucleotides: TGTGCCAGCAGTCCGCGGGACACTTGGCATCAGCCCCAGCATTTT. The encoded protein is CASSPRDTWHQPQHF.

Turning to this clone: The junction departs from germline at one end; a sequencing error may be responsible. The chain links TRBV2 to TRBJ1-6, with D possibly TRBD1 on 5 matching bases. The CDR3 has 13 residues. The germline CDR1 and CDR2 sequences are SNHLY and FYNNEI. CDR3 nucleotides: TGTGCCAGCAGCGAAGACAGCTTCTCACCCCTCCACTTT. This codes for CASSEDSFSPLHF.

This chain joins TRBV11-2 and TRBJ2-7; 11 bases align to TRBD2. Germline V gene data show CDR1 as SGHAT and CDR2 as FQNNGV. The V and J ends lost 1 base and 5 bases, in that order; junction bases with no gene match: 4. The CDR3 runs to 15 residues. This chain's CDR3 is CASSLALAGVHEQYF. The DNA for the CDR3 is TGTGCCAGCAGCTTAGCACTAGCGGGGGTCCACGAGCAGTACTTC. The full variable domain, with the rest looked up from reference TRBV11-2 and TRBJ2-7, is EAGVAQSPRYKIIEKRQSVAFWCNPISGHATLYWYQQILGQGPKLLIQFQNNGVVDDSQLPKDRFSAERLKGVDSTLKIQPAKLEDSAVYLCASSLALAGVHEQYFGPGTRLTVT.

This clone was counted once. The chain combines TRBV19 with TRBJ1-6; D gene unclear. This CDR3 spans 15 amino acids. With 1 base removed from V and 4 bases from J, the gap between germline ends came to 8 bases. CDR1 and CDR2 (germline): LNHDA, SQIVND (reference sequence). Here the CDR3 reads CASSIAAEYNSPLHF. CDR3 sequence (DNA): TGTGCCAGTAGTATAGCGGCAGAATATAATTCACCCCTCCACTTT.

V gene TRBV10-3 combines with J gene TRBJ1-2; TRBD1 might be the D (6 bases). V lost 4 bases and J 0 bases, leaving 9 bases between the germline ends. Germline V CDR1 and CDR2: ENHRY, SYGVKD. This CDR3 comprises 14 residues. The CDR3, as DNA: TGTGCCATCAGTGGGGACATTACTAACTATGGCTACACCTTC. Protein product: CAISGDITNYGYTF.

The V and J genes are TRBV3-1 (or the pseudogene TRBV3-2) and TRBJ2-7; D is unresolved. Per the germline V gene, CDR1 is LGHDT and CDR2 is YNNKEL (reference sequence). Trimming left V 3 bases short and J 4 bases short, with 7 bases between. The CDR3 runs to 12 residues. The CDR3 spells CASSQATYEQYF. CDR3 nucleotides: TGTGCCAGCAGCCAGGCCACTTACGAGCAGTACTTC.

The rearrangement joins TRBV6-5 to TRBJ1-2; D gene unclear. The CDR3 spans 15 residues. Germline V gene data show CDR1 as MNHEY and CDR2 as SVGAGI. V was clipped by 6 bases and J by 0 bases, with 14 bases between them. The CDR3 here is CASSPLTPPNYGYTF. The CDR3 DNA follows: TGTGCCAGCAGCCCGTTGACACCTCCTAACTATGGCTACACCTTC.

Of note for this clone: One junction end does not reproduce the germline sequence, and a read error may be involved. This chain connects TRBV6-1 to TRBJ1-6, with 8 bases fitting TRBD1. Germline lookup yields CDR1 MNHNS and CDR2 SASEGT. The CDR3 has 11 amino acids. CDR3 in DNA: TGTGCCAGCAGTGAAGGACAGGGGTGGGACTTT. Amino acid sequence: CASSEGQGWDF.

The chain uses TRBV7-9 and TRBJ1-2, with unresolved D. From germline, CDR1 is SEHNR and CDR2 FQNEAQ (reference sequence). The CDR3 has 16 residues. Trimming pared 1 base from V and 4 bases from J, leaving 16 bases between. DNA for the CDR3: TGTGCCAGCAGCTTAGTGTTCGACACCCTCGTCTATGGCTACACCTTC. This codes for CASSLVFDTLVYGYTF.

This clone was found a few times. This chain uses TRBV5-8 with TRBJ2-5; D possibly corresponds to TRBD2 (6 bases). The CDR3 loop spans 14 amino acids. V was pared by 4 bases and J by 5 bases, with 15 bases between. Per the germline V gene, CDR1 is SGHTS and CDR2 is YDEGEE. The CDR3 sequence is CASSAWGSGETQYF. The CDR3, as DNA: TGTGCCAGCAGCGCATGGGGGAGCGGGGAGACCCAGTACTTC. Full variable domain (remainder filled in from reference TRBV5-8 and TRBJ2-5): EAGVTQSPTHLIKTRGQQATLRCSPISGHTSVYWYQQALGLGLQFLLWYDEGEERNRGNFPPRFSGRQFPNYSSELNVNALELEDSALYLCASSAWGSGETQYFGPGTRLLVL.

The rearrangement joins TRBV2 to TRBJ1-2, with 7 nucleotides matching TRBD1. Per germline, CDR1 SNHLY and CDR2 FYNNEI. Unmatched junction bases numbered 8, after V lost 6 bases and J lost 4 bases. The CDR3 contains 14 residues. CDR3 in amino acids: CASRSTGVLYGYTF. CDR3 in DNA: TGTGCCAGCAGGTCAACAGGGGTACTCTATGGCTACACCTTC. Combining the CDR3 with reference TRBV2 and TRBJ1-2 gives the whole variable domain EPEVTQTPSHQVTQMGQEVILRCVPISNHLYFYWYRQILGQKVEFLVSFYNNEISEKSEIFDDQFSVERPDGSNFTLKIRSTKLEDSAMYFCASRSTGVLYGYTFGSGTRLTVV.

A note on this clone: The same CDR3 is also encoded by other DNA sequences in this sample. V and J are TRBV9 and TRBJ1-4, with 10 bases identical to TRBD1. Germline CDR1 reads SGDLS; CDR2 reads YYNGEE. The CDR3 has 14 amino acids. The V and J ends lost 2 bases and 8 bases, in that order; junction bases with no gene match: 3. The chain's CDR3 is CASSVGQGGEKLFF. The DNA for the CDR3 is TGTGCCAGCAGCGTTGGACAGGGGGGGGAAAAACTGTTTTTT.

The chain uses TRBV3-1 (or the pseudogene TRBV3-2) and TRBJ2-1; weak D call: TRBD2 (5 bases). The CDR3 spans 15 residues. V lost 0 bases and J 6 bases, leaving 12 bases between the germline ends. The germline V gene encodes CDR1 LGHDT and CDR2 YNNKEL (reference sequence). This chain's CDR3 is CASSQEFLALNEQFF. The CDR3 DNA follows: TGTGCCAGCAGCCAAGAATTCCTAGCTCTCAATGAGCAGTTCTTC.

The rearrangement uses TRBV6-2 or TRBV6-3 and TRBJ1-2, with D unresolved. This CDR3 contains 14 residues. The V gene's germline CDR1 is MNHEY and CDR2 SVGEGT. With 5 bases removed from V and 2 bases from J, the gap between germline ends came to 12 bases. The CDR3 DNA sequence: TGTGCCAGCAGTCTCTTTACAGCGAACTATGGCTACACCTTC. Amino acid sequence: CASSLFTANYGYTF.